The present entry profiles one T cell receptor (beta chain) with its context. Its antigen remains undetermined. The sample holds no much larger clone one base away, and base qualities are not on file. To sequence the TCRbeta CDR3 region, genomic DNA was isolated from the sorted cells. The immunoSEQ Assay was used to sequence the TCRbeta CDR3 regions. Imported from immuneACCESS, the table was reduced by TCRdb to in-frame sequences with V and J called. These copies leave out some clones; in studies compared against another copy, an unresolved V gene accounts for under half, and the cause of the remainder is not known. This sample gives some 64,000 clones in total; about 90% of them show up just once. Approximately 23% of the sample belongs to the ten largest clones. The trial excluded patients who had a history of autoimmune disease or who were on systemic immunosuppression. Peripheral blood for TCR sequencing was drawn from every dose cohort at baseline, at cycle 4 day 1 and at cycle 7 day 1. Samples were obtained from an open-label, multicenter, first-in-human phase I dose-escalation trial of ivuxolimab. Adults with locally advanced or metastatic melanoma, renal cell, hepatocellular, or head and neck squamous cell carcinoma were enrolled in the trial. Before TCR sequencing, CD4+ and CD8+ T cells were separately sorted from peripheral blood.

This sample is drawn from a study of OX40 agonist ivuxolimab in advanced cancers. Regarding the study in general: Ivuxolimab was an agonistic, fully human IgG2 monoclonal antibody directed against OX40 (CD134), a costimulatory receptor. The purpose of peripheral TCRbeta sequencing was to test whether ivuxolimab changed TCR sequence diversity and led to clonal T-cell expansion. Partial responses occurred in three dose-escalation patients, of whom one had hepatocellular carcinoma and two had cutaneous melanoma. Intravenous ivuxolimab was administered to patients every 2 weeks at six dose levels: 0.01, 0.1, 0.3, 1.5, 3 and 10 mg/kg. Of the roughly 52 patients in dose escalation, 19 had hepatocellular carcinoma, about 15 had melanoma, 9 had renal cell carcinoma and 9 had head and neck cancer. The paper covers the monotherapy dose-escalation part of the phase I ivuxolimab trial, which included N ≈ 57 patients. Patients were allowed to have had prior anti-PD-1, anti-PD-L1 or anti-CTLA-4 therapy, and around 40% of the dose-escalation patients had previously received checkpoint inhibitors. A male proportion of approximately 83% and a mean age of 60 years, ranging from about 20 to 85, were recorded for the dose-escalation cohort. Study-wide findings and limitations: Which antigens the clonally expanded peripheral T cells were specific for was not determined. At doses from 0.1 to 3.0 mg/kg, clonal expansion was seen in both CD4+ and CD8+ blood T cells between baseline and week 6. Low levels of normalized T-cell clonal expansion were also shown by some nonresponding patients. On average, CD8+ T cells showed more expanded clones than CD4+ T cells after ivuxolimab. In the 0.1-3.0 mg/kg groups, partial responders were among the patients with the lowest normalized peripheral clonal expansion, particularly in CD8+ T cells.

Source: CD4+ or CD8+ T cells sorted from blood, taken in a trial of the OX40 agonist ivuxolimab. The receptor was isolated from an adult with an advanced solid tumor such as melanoma, head and neck, liver or kidney cancer.

In nucleotide form, the sequence is TGCGCCAGCAGCCAAGAGTCCGGGGTCACCGGGGAGCTGTTTTTT. Its protein product is CASSQESGVTGELFF. This receptor chain uses TRBV4-3 and TRBJ2-2; D gene: possibly TRBD2, on 5 matching bases. From the germline V gene, CDR1 is LGHNA and CDR2 is YSLEER. From its cysteine to its phenylalanine, the CDR3 spans 15 amino acids. CDR3 DNA is the only sequence kept; it has 45 bases, read in frame from the first base. Trimming costs V 0 bases and J 4 bases, and their ends lie 9 bases apart.